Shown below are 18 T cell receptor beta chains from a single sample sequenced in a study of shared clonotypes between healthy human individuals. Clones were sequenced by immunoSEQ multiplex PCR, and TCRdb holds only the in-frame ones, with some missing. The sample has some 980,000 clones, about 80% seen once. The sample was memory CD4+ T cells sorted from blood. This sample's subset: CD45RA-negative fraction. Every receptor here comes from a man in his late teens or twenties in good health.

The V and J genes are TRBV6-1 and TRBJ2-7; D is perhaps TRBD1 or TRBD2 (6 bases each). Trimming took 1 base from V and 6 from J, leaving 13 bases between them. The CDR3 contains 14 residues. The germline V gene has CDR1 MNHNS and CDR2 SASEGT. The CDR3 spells CASSEVKGGFEQYF. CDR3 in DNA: TGTGCCAGCAGTGAAGTAAAAGGGGGGTTCGAGCAGTACTTC.

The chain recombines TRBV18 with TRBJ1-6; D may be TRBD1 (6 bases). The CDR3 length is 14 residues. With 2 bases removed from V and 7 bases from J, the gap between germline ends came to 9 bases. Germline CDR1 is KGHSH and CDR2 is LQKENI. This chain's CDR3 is CASSPTGINSPLHF. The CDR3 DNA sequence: TGTGCCAGCTCACCAACAGGGATCAATTCACCCCTCCACTTT.

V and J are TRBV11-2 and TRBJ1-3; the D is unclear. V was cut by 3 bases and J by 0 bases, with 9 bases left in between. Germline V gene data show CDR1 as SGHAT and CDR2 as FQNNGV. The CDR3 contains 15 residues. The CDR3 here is CASSFTTTSGNTIYF. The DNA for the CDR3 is TGTGCCAGCAGCTTCACCACTACCTCTGGAAACACCATATATTTT.

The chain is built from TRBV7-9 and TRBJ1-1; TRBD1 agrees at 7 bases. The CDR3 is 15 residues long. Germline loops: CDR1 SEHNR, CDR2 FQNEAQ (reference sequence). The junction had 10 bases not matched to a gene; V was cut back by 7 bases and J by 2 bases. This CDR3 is CASNKMGTVNTEAFF. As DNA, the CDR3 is TGTGCCAGCAACAAGATGGGGACAGTAAACACTGAAGCTTTCTTT.

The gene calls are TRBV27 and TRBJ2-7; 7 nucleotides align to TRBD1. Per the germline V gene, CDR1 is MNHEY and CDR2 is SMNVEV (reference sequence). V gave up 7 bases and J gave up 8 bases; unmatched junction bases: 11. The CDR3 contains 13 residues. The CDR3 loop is CASTRGPGLKQYF. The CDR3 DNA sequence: TGTGCCAGCACGAGGGGGCCCGGACTCAAGCAGTACTTC.

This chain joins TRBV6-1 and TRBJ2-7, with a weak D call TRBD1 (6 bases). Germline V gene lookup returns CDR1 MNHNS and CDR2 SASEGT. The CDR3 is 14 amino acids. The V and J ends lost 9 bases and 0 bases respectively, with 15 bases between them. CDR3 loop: CASCRATGSYEQYF. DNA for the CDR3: TGTGCCAGTTGTAGAGCGACAGGCTCCTACGAGCAGTACTTC.

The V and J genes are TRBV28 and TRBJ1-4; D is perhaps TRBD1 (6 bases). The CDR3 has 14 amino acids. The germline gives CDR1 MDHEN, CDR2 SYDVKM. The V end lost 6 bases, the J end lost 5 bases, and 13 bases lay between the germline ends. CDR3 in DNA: TGTGCCAGCAGACCACAGGGAAGGAATGAAAAACTGTTTTTT. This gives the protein CASRPQGRNEKLFF.

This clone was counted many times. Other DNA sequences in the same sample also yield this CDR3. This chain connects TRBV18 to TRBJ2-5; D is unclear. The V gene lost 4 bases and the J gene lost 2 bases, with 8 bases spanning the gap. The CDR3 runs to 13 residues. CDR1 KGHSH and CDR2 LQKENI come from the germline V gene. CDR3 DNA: TGTGCCAGCTCACGCTCCCGACAAGAGACCCAGTACTTC. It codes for CASSRSRQETQYF.

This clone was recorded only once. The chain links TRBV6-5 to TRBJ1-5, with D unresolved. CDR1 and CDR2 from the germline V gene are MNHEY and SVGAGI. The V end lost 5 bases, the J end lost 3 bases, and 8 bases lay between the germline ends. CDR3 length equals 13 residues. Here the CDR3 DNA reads TGTGCCAGCAGTGAAAGGCTCAATCAGCCCCAGCATTTT. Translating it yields CASSERLNQPQHF.

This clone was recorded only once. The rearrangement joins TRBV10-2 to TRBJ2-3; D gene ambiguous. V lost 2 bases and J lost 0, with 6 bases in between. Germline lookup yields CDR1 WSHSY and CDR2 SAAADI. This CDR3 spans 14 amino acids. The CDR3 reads CASSEVGSTDTQYF. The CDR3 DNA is TGCGCCAGCAGTGAGGTGGGCAGCACAGATACGCAGTATTTT.

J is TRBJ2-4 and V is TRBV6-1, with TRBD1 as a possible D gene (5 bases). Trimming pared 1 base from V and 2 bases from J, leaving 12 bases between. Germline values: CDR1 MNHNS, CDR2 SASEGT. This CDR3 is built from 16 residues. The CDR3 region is CASSEEGAATKNIQYF. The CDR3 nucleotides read TGTGCCAGCAGTGAAGAAGGGGCTGCCACCAAAAACATTCAGTACTTC.

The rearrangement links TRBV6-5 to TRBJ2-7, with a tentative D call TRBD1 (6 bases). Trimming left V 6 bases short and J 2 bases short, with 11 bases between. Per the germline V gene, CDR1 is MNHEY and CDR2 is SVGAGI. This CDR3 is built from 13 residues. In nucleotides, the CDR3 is TGTGCCAGCAGCCTGGACAGCACCTACGAGCAGTACTTC. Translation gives CASSLDSTYEQYF.

CDR3 coding DNA: TGTGCCAGCAGCTTAGATGGGTGGGGCTACGAGCAGTACTTC. As protein: CASSLDGWGYEQYF. The chain combines TRBV7-9 with TRBJ2-7; D unclear. Trimming removed 1 base at V and 3 bases at J, with 10 bases between. The CDR3 length is 14 residues. The germline CDR1 and CDR2 sequences are SEHNR and FQNEAQ (reference sequence).

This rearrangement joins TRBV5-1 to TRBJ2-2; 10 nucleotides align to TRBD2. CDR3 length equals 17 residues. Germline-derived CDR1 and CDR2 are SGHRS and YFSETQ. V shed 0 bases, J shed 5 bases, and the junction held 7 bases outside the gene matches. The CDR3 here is CASSLALAGATTGELFF. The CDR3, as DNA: TGCGCCAGCAGCTTGGCCCTAGCGGGGGCTACAACCGGGGAGCTGTTTTTT.

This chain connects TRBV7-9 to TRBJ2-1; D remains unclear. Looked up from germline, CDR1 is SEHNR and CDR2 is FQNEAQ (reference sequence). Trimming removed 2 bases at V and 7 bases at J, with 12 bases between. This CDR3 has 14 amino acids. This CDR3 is CASSLTMKGNEQFF. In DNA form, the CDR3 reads TGTGCCAGCAGCTTAACCATGAAAGGGAATGAGCAGTTCTTC.

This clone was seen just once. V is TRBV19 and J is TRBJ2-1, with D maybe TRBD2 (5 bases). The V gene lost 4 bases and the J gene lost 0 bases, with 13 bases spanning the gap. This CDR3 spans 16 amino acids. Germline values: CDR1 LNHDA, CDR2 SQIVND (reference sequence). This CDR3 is CASSTYGGSSYNEQFF. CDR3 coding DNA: TGTGCCAGTAGTACATACGGAGGATCCTCCTACAATGAGCAGTTCTTC.

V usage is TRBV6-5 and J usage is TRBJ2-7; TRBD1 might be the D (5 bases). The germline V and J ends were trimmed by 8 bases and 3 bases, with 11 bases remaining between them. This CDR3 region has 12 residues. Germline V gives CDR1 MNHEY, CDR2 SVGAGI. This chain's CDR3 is CASGNRNYEQYF. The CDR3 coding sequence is TGTGCCAGCGGGAACAGGAACTACGAGCAGTACTTC.

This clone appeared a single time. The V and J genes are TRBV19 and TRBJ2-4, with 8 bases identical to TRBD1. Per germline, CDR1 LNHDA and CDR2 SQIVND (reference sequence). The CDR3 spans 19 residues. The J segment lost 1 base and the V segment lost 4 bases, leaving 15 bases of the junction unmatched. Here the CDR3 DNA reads TGTGCCAGTAGTAGGGGCGGACAGGGCCGCCTTGTTGCCAAAAACATTCAGTACTTC. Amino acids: CASSRGGQGRLVAKNIQYF.